A single sample is the source of the 32 T cell receptor beta chains below, sequenced in a study of OX40 agonist ivuxolimab in advanced cancers. TCRdb keeps only in-frame clones here, not all; method: immunoSEQ multiplex PCR. The top ten clones hold roughly 1.5% of a sample with roughly 98,000 clones, approximately 83% of them seen once. Sequenced here: CD4+ or CD8+ T cells sorted from blood, sampled in a trial of the OX40 agonist ivuxolimab. These receptor sequences come from an adult with an advanced solid tumor such as melanoma, head and neck, liver or kidney cancer.

V is TRBV9 and J is TRBJ2-1; 7 bases map to TRBD2. V was pared by 0 bases and J by 6 bases, with 9 bases of the junction left unmatched. Per the germline V gene, CDR1 is SGDLS and CDR2 is YYNGEE. This CDR3 spans 16 amino acids. CDR3: CASSVAEGLAGNEQFF. CDR3 nucleotides: TGTGCCAGCAGCGTAGCGGAAGGCTTAGCGGGCAATGAGCAGTTCTTC. Complete variable domain (other parts from reference TRBV9 and TRBJ2-1): DSGVTQTPKHLITATGQRVTLRCSPRSGDLSVYWYQQSLDQGLQFLIQYYNGEERAKGNILERFSAQQFPDLHSELNLSSLELGDSALYFCASSVAEGLAGNEQFFGPGTRLTVL.

The chain carries TRBV7-2 and TRBJ2-6; D ambiguous. CDR1 is SGHTA, CDR2 FQGNSA, per germline. This CDR3 comprises 17 residues. V lost 1 base, J lost 1 base, and 11 bases lay in between. CDR3 sequence reads: CASSLVMGGSGANVLTF. In DNA, the CDR3 is TGTGCCAGCAGCTTAGTGATGGGTGGGTCTGGGGCCAACGTCCTGACTTTC.

The chain joins TRBV28 to TRBJ2-7; TRBD2 matches at 9 bases. Per the germline V gene, CDR1 is MDHEN and CDR2 is SYDVKM. The CDR3 has 16 amino acids. Trimming took 5 bases from V and 0 from J; bases not matched to a gene: 8. The CDR3 sequence is CASSPWGSGSSYEQYF. The CDR3 region has the DNA TGTGCCAGCAGTCCCTGGGGTAGCGGGAGCTCCTACGAGCAGTACTTC.

This clone showed up just a few times. V gene TRBV4-2 combines with J gene TRBJ1-2, with 7 bases that match TRBD1. CDR1 is LGHNA, CDR2 YNFKEQ, per germline. The V segment lost 0 bases and the J segment 8 bases; nucleotides outside the gene matches: 6. The CDR3 consists of 14 residues. CDR3 region: CASSQDSGQRGYTF. CDR3 coding DNA: TGTGCCAGCAGCCAAGATTCGGGACAGAGGGGCTACACCTTC.

The chain is built from TRBV6-4 and TRBJ2-2; 10 nucleotides align to TRBD2. The junction had 5 bases not matched to a gene; V was cut back by 3 bases and J by 4 bases. This CDR3 has 16 amino acids. Germline loops: CDR1 MRHNA, CDR2 SNTAGT. The CDR3 region has the DNA TGTGCCAGCAGTGAGACTAGCGGGTCCCCCACCGGGGAGCTGTTTTTT. Protein product: CASSETSGSPTGELFF.

The chain carries TRBV30 and TRBJ1-4; D might be TRBD1 (5 bases). The CDR3 spans 14 residues. The V and J ends lost 3 bases and 6 bases respectively, with 14 bases between them. Germline V gene data show CDR1 as GTSNPN and CDR2 as SVGIG (reference sequence). The CDR3, as DNA: TGTGCCTGGAGCGCCGGCTTAGGGGATGAAAAACTGTTTTTT. It is translated as CAWSAGLGDEKLFF.

This clone was counted a few times. The chain recombines TRBV14 with TRBJ2-2; D is perhaps TRBD1 (6 bases). Per germline, CDR1 SGHDN and CDR2 FVKESK. The CDR3 runs to 14 residues. V lost 4 bases and J lost 4, with 10 bases in between. Here the CDR3 reads CASSLRTATGELFF. The CDR3 coding sequence is TGTGCCAGCAGCCTTCGGACAGCCACCGGGGAGCTGTTTTTT.

With respect to this clone: Germline and junction disagree at one end, which may indicate a read error. CDR3: CASSSRLAGYEQYF. The CDR3 nucleotides read TGTGCCAGCAGCTCCCGACTAGCGGGCTACGAGCAGTACTTC. The J gene is TRBJ2-7, the V gene TRBV5-1; 10 bases match TRBD2. The CDR3 totals 14 residues. In germline, CDR1 is SGHRS, CDR2 YFSETQ.

This clone came up a few times. The rearrangement uses TRBV20-1 and TRBJ2-7, with a weak D call TRBD2 (6 bases). This CDR3 spans 11 amino acids. Germline V gene sequence: CDR1 DFQATT, CDR2 SNEGSKA (reference sequence). Trimming shortened V by 3 bases and J by 7 bases, and 10 bases separated the two germline ends. CDR3 nucleotide sequence: TGCAGTGCTAGCCGGGAGCCTGAGCAGTACTTC. It encodes CSASREPEQYF.

This clone was found once. The chain carries TRBV28 and TRBJ1-5; weak D call: TRBD1 (6 bases). This CDR3 has 15 amino acids. V lost 3 bases and J 7 bases, leaving 16 bases between the germline ends. Per the germline V gene, CDR1 is MDHEN and CDR2 is SYDVKM. The CDR3 sequence: CASSFGTGRRQPQHF. In DNA form, the CDR3 reads TGTGCCAGCAGTTTCGGTACAGGGCGGAGGCAGCCCCAGCATTTT.

The chain is built from TRBV6-6 and TRBJ2-5; unclear D gene. This CDR3 has 16 residues. Between the trimmed V and J ends, which lost 7 bases and 0 bases, there was a span of 18 bases. The germline V gene has CDR1 MNHNY and CDR2 SVGAGI (reference sequence). In DNA form, the CDR3 reads TGTGCCAGCATGGCGCGCTCCAACCTTTACCAAGAGACCCAGTACTTC. Protein product: CASMARSNLYQETQYF.

J is TRBJ1-1 and V is TRBV10-1; D not certain. The CDR3 covers 15 residues. Germline CDR1 WNHNN, CDR2 SYGVQD (reference sequence). Trimming took off 5 bases at V and 1 base at J, with 14 bases between the two ends. CDR3 sequence reads: CASSSTGPSNTEAFF. CDR3 in DNA: TGCGCCAGCAGTTCGACTGGACCCTCGAACACTGAAGCTTTCTTT.

This chain links TRBV5-1 with TRBJ2-2; TRBD2 matches at 8 bases. The CDR3 loop spans 13 amino acids. Unmatched junction bases numbered 0, after V lost 4 bases and J lost 4 bases. Looked up from germline, CDR1 is SGHRS and CDR2 is YFSETQ. The CDR3 loop reads CASSREGTGELFF. The CDR3 DNA sequence: TGCGCCAGCAGCCGGGAGGGCACCGGGGAGCTGTTTTTT. Full variable domain (remainder filled in from reference TRBV5-1 and TRBJ2-2): KAGVTQTPRYLIKTRGQQVTLSCSPISGHRSVSWYQQTPGQGLQFLFEYFSETQRNKGNFPGRFSGRQFSNSRSEMNVSTLELGDSALYLCASSREGTGELFFGEGSRLTVL.

The V call is TRBV7-3, the J call TRBJ2-1, with TRBD2 identical over 14 bases. This CDR3 is 15 amino acids long. The germline V gene encodes CDR1 SGHTA and CDR2 FQGTGA. Germline trimming cut 5 bases from V and 8 bases from J; bases unmatched to any gene: 5. The DNA for the CDR3 is TGTGCCAGCAGCCCGGGACTAGCGGGAGTCCATGAGCAGTTCTTC. Translated: CASSPGLAGVHEQFF.

This chain uses TRBV6-5 with TRBJ1-1; 7 nucleotides agree with TRBD1. CDR3 length equals 14 residues. V trimming: 3 bases; J trimming: 9 bases; junction bases outside the gene matches: 10. Germline assignment: CDR1 MNHEY and CDR2 SVGAGI. CDR3 sequence (DNA): TGTGCCAGCAGTTATGTTTCCGACAGGGATAAAGCTTTCTTT. It encodes CASSYVSDRDKAFF.

This clone showed up just a few times. The chain couples TRBV28 to TRBJ1-1; D gene uncertain. This CDR3 has 12 residues. V lost 2 bases, J lost 8 bases, and 9 bases lay in between. The germline V gene has CDR1 MDHEN and CDR2 SYDVKM. The CDR3 is CASSLPSAEAFF. CDR3 nucleotides: TGTGCCAGCAGTTTACCCTCGGCGGAAGCTTTCTTT. Supplemented by reference TRBV28 and TRBJ1-1, the full variable domain reads DVKVTQSSRYLVKRTGEKVFLECVQDMDHENMFWYRQDPGLGLRLIYFSYDVKMKEKGDIPEGYSVSREKKERFSLILESASTNQTSMYLCASSLPSAEAFFGQGTRLTVV.

This chain joins TRBV7-2 and TRBJ2-1; the D call may be TRBD1 or TRBD2 (5 bases each). V gave up 5 bases and J gave up 1 base, with 18 bases separating them. The germline V gene encodes CDR1 SGHTA and CDR2 FQGNSA. The CDR3 totals 17 residues. DNA of the CDR3: TGTGCCAGCAGCCTCGTGGGCTCCTGGGGGTCCTACAATGAGCAGTTCTTC. Translated, it gives CASSLVGSWGSYNEQFF.

The V gene is TRBV28, the J gene TRBJ2-1; weak D call: TRBD2 (6 bases). V lost 6 bases and J lost 10, with 40 bases in between. CDR3 length: 21 amino acids. Germline V CDR1 and CDR2: MDHEN, SYDVKM. The CDR3 sequence is CASSSVGLPSLAENADPEQFF. The CDR3, as DNA: TGTGCCAGCAGCTCCGTGGGACTCCCGTCGTTGGCTGAGAATGCCGACCCCGAGCAGTTCTTC.

This rearrangement joins TRBV18 to TRBJ2-1, with D unclear. Trimming shortened V by 3 bases and J by 0 bases, and 0 bases separated the two germline ends. Germline V gives CDR1 KGHSH, CDR2 LQKENI. CDR3 length: 12 residues. The CDR3 sequence: CASSPSYNEQFF. The DNA for the CDR3 is TGTGCCAGCTCACCCTCCTACAATGAGCAGTTCTTC.

As DNA, the CDR3 is TGTGCCAGCAGCTTTGAGACTCCCCATAGCTCCTACAATGAGCAGTTCTTC. It yields the protein CASSFETPHSSYNEQFF. J is TRBJ2-1 and V is TRBV7-6, with D unclear. V shed 3 bases and J shed 0 bases, with 15 bases lying between them. Germline loops: CDR1 SGHVS, CDR2 FNYEAQ. The CDR3 runs to 17 residues. Based on the CDR3 plus reference TRBV7-6 and TRBJ2-1, the full variable domain is GAGVSQSPRYKVTKRGQDVALRCDPISGHVSLYWYRQALGQGPEFLTYFNYEAQQDKSGLPNDRFSAERPEGSISTLTIQRTEQRDSAMYRCASSFETPHSSYNEQFFGPGTRLTVL.

This clone has only one observation. The CDR3 here is CASSLGGRDNQPQHF. The CDR3 DNA sequence: TGTGCCAGCAGCTTAGGGGGCCGAGACAATCAGCCCCAGCATTTT. The V call is TRBV11-2, the J call TRBJ1-5; maybe TRBD1 (5 bases). V gave up 1 base and J gave up 3 bases, with 10 bases separating them. The CDR3 contains 15 residues. CDR1 is SGHAT and CDR2 is FQNNGV in the germline V gene. Variable domain in full (rest from reference TRBV11-2 and TRBJ1-5): EAGVAQSPRYKIIEKRQSVAFWCNPISGHATLYWYQQILGQGPKLLIQFQNNGVVDDSQLPKDRFSAERLKGVDSTLKIQPAKLEDSAVYLCASSLGGRDNQPQHFGDGTRLSIL.

CDR3 nucleotide sequence: TGTGCCAGCAGTCGCAGGGGGGAGGCTAATGAAAAACTGTTTTTT. It specifies CASSRRGEANEKLFF. The genes are TRBV2 and TRBJ1-4; 7 bases map to TRBD1. V lost 5 bases and J lost 3; bases outside the gene matches: 6. Germline loops: CDR1 SNHLY, CDR2 FYNNEI. This CDR3 contains 15 residues.

The chain links TRBV29-1 to TRBJ2-3; a possible D gene is TRBD2 (5 bases). Germline CDR1 is SQVTM and CDR2 is ANQGSEA. This CDR3 contains 13 residues. The V gene lost 1 base and the J gene lost 5 bases, with 10 bases spanning the gap. In DNA, the CDR3 is TGCAGCGTTGAAGGGGGTACTAGAGATACGCAGTATTTT. It encodes CSVEGGTRDTQYF.

The V gene is TRBV5-1, the J gene TRBJ1-6, with TRBD1 matching over 8 bases. J gave up 8 bases and V 0 bases, and 4 bases lay outside the gene matches. Germline values: CDR1 SGHRS, CDR2 YFSETQ. The CDR3 sequence is 15 residues long. The CDR3 protein is CASSLGQGFDSPLHF. The CDR3 nucleotides read TGCGCCAGCAGCTTGGGACAGGGGTTTGATTCACCCCTCCACTTT.

V is TRBV19 and J is TRBJ2-7; D may be TRBD1 or TRBD2 (7 bases each). Trimming cost V 5 bases and J 6 bases, with 26 bases left between them. The V gene's germline CDR1 is LNHDA and CDR2 SQIVND (reference sequence). This CDR3 has 17 residues. CDR3 in DNA: TGTGCCAGTAGTCCCCGGCGGGAGACTGAAGGGGGCGTCGAGCAGTACTTC. This translates into CASSPRRETEGGVEQYF.

The V call is TRBV7-9, the J call TRBJ2-1; possibly TRBD2 for D (6 bases). V lost 3 bases and J 6 bases, leaving 21 bases between the germline ends. The CDR3 spans 17 residues. The germline gives CDR1 SEHNR, CDR2 FQNEAQ (reference sequence). The CDR3 DNA sequence: TGTGCCAGCAGCTTCCCCGCTCGTCTGGGGGGAGGCAATGAGCAGTTCTTC. Protein: CASSFPARLGGGNEQFF.

This chain connects TRBV6-5 to TRBJ1-1; D might be TRBD1 (6 bases). The CDR3 consists of 15 residues. The ends were cut back, 0 bases at V and 4 bases at J, with 12 bases in the middle. Germline V gene sequence: CDR1 MNHEY, CDR2 SVGAGI. CDR3 protein: CASSYSRGGGTEAFF. The CDR3 coding sequence is TGTGCCAGCAGTTACTCGAGGGGAGGGGGCACTGAAGCTTTCTTT.

This clone was seen once. The V call is TRBV21-1, the J call TRBJ2-5; the table names TRBD1, a call not compared with the DNA. TRBV21-1 is reported as a pseudogene. The CDR3 covers 14 residues. This CDR3 is CASSKSRIRGTQYF. The CDR3 DNA reads as TGTGCCAGCAGCAAATCGAGGATTAGGGGGACCCAGTACTTC.

The chain employs TRBV27 and TRBJ1-5, with no clear D. Germline V gene lookup returns CDR1 MNHEY and CDR2 SMNVEV (reference sequence). The CDR3 contains 11 residues. Between the trimmed V and J ends, which lost 8 bases and 5 bases, there was a span of 7 bases. This chain's CDR3 is CASGIHQPQHF. CDR3 DNA: TGTGCCAGCGGGATCCATCAGCCCCAGCATTTT.

V gene TRBV7-7 combines with J gene TRBJ2-1; 10 positions agree with TRBD1. With V trimmed by 3 bases and J by 2 bases, 7 bases remained unmatched. The CDR3 totals 17 residues. Germline V gives CDR1 SSHAT, CDR2 FNYEAQ (reference sequence). The CDR3 nucleotides are TGTGCCAGCAGCTTGAGAACCGGGACAGGGGCCTACAATGAGCAGTTCTTC. It translates to CASSLRTGTGAYNEQFF.

The V call is TRBV28, the J call TRBJ1-5, with no clear D. CDR1 and CDR2 (germline): MDHEN, SYDVKM. The CDR3 has 15 amino acids. V was clipped by 8 bases and J by 4 bases, with 18 bases between them. The CDR3 sequence is CASSKRGMGNQPQHF. In DNA, the CDR3 is TGTGCCAGCTCAAAACGGGGAATGGGAAATCAGCCCCAGCATTTT. Based on the CDR3 plus reference TRBV28 and TRBJ1-5, the full variable domain is DVKVTQSSRYLVKRTGEKVFLECVQDMDHENMFWYRQDPGLGLRLIYFSYDVKMKEKGDIPEGYSVSREKKERFSLILESASTNQTSMYLCASSKRGMGNQPQHFGDGTRLSIL.

The chain links TRBV12-5 to TRBJ2-2, with D possibly TRBD2 on 5 matching bases. Germline CDR1 and CDR2: LGHNT and FRNRAP. V was clipped by 1 base and J by 0 bases, with 15 bases between them. This CDR3 has 18 residues. CDR3: CASGLGEGIISNTGELFF. CDR3 nucleotide sequence: TGTGCTAGTGGTTTGGGTGAGGGAATCATTTCGAACACCGGGGAGCTGTTTTTT.